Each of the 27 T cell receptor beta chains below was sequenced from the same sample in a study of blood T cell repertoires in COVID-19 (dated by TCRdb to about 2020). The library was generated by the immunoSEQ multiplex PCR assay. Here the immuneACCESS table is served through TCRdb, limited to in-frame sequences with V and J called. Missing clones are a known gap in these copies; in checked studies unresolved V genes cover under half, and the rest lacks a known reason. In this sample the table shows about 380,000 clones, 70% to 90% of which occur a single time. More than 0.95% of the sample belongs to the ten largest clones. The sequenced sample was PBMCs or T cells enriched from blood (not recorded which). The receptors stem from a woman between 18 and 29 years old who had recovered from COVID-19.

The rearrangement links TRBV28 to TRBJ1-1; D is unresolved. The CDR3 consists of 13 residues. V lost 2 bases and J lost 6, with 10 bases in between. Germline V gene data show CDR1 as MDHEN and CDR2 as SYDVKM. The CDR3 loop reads CASSLPYGPEAFF. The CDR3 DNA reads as TGTGCCAGCAGTTTACCATATGGCCCTGAAGCTTTCTTT. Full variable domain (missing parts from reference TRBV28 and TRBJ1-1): DVKVTQSSRYLVKRTGEKVFLECVQDMDHENMFWYRQDPGLGLRLIYFSYDVKMKEKGDIPEGYSVSREKKERFSLILESASTNQTSMYLCASSLPYGPEAFFGQGTRLTVV.

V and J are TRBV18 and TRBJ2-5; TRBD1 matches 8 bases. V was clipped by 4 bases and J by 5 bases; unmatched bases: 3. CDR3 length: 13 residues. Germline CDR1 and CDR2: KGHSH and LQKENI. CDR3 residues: CASSRQGYETQYF. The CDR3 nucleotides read TGTGCCAGCTCACGACAGGGGTACGAGACCCAGTACTTC.

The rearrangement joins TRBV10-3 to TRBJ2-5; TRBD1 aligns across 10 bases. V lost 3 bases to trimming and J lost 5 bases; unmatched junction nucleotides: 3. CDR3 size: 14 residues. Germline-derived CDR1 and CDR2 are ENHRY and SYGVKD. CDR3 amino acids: CAISEDRGQETQYF. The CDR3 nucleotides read TGTGCCATCAGTGAAGACAGGGGGCAGGAGACCCAGTACTTC.

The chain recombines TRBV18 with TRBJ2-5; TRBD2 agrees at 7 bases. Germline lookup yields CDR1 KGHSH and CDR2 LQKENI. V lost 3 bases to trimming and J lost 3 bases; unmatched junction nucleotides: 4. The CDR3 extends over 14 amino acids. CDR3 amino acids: CASSPPSGKETQYF. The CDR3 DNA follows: TGTGCCAGCTCACCGCCTAGCGGTAAAGAGACCCAGTACTTC.

CDR3 region: CASSNTGNEQFF. CDR3 sequence (DNA): TGTGCCAGCAGCAATACGGGGAATGAGCAGTTCTTC. The chain couples TRBV11-3 to TRBJ2-1; a weak D match, TRBD2 (5 bases). Looked up from germline, CDR1 is SGHNT and CDR2 is YENEEA. V was clipped by 5 bases and J by 7 bases, with 9 bases between them. This CDR3 contains 12 residues.

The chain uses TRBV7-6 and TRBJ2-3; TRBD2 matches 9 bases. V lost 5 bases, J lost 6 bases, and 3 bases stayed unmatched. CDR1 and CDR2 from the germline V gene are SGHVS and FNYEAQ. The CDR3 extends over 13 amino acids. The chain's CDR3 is CASSPGLADTQYF. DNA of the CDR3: TGTGCCAGCAGCCCCGGACTAGCGGATACGCAGTATTTT.

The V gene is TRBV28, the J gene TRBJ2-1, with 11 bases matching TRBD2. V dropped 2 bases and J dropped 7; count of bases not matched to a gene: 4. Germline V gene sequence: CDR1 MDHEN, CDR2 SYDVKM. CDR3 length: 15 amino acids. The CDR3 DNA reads TGTGCCAGCAGTTTACTGACTAGCGGGGCGAATGAGCAGTTCTTC. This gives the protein CASSLLTSGANEQFF.

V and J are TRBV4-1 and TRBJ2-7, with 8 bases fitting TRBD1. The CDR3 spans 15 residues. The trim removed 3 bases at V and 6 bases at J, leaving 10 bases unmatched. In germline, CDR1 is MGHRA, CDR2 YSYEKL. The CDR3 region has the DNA TGCGCCAGCAGCCAGGACGGACAGGGCGCCGGCGAGCAGTACTTC. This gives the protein CASSQDGQGAGEQYF.

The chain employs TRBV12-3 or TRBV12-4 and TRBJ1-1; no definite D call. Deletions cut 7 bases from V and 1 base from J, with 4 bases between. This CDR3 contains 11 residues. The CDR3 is CASIRNTEAFF. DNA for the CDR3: TGTGCCAGCATCCGGAACACTGAAGCTTTCTTT.

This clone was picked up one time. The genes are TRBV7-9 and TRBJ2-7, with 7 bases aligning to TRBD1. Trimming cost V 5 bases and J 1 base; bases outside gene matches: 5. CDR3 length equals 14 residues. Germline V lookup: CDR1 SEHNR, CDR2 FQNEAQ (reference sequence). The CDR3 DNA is TGTGCCAGCAGCAACTGGGACAGATCCTACGAGCAGTACTTC. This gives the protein CASSNWDRSYEQYF.

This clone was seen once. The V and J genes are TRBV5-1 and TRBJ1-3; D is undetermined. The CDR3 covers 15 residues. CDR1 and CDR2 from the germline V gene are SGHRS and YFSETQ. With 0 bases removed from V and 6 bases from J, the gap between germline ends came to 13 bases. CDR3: CASSLGGQNANTIYF. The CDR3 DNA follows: TGCGCCAGCAGCTTGGGAGGGCAGAACGCAAACACCATATATTTT.

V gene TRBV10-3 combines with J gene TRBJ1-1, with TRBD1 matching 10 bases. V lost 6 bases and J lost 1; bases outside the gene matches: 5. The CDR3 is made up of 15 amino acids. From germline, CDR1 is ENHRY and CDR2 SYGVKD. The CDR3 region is CAIRERQGANTEAFF. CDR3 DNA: TGTGCCATCAGGGAGAGACAGGGGGCGAACACTGAAGCTTTCTTT.

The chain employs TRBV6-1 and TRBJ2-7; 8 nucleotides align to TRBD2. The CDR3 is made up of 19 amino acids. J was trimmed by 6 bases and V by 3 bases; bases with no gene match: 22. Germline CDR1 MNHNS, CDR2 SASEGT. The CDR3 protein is CASSESHLGLGPFTSEQYF. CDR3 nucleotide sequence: TGTGCCAGCAGTGAGTCCCATTTGGGACTAGGGCCCTTCACCTCCGAGCAGTACTTC.

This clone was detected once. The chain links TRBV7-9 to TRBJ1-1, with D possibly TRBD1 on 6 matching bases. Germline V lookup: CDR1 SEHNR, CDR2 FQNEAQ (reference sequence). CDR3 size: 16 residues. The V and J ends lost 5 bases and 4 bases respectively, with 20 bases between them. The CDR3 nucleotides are TGTGCCAGCAGCGTAAAGGGGGGGACGATGAGCACTGAAGCTTTCTTT. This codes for CASSVKGGTMSTEAFF.

CDR3 loop: CASSQDRRGGSEKLFF. In DNA, the CDR3 is TGTGCCAGCAGCCAAGATAGAAGGGGGGGAAGTGAAAAACTGTTTTTT. V gene TRBV3-1 (or the pseudogene TRBV3-2) combines with J gene TRBJ1-4; maybe TRBD1 (6 bases). The CDR3 is made up of 16 amino acids. The V end lost 0 bases, the J end lost 7 bases, and 15 bases lay between the germline ends. From germline, CDR1 is LGHDT and CDR2 YNNKEL (reference sequence).

The CDR3 protein is CACYRGRIGLPTNEKLFF. For the CDR3, the DNA is TGTGCCTGTTACAGGGGGCGGATAGGCCTTCCAACTAATGAAAAACTGTTTTTT. V is TRBV30 and J is TRBJ1-4; 9 nucleotides align to TRBD1. The CDR3 length is 18 residues. The J segment lost 0 bases and the V segment lost 6 bases, leaving 14 bases of the junction unmatched. Germline V lookup: CDR1 GTSNPN, CDR2 SVGIG (reference sequence).

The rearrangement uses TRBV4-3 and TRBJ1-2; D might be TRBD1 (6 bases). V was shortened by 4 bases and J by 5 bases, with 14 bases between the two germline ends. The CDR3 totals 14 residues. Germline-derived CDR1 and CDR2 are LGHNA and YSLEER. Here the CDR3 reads CASSLAQGSYGYTF. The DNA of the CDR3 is TGCGCCAGCAGCCTCGCCCAGGGGTCTTATGGCTACACCTTC.

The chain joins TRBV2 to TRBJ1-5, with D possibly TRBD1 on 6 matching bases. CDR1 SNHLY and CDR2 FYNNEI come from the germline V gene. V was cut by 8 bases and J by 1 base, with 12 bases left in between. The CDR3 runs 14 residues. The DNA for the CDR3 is TGTGCCAGCGGACCACAGGGAAGCAATCAGCCCCAGCATTTT. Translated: CASGPQGSNQPQHF.

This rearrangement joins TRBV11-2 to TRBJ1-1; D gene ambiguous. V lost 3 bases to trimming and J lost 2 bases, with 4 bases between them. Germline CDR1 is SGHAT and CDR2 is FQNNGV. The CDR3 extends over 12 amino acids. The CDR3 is CASSFLNTEAFF. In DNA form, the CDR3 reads TGTGCCAGCAGCTTTTTAAACACTGAAGCTTTCTTT.

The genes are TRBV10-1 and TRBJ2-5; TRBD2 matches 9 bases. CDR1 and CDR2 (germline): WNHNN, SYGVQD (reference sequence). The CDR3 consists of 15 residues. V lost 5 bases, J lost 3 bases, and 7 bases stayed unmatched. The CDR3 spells CASSRAGGSEETQYF. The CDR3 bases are TGCGCCAGCAGTCGAGCGGGGGGCTCGGAAGAGACCCAGTACTTC.

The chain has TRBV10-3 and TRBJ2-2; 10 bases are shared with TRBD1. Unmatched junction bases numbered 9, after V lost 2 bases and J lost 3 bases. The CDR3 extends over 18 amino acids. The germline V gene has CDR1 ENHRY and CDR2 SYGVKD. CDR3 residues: CAISEPNRTGGYTGELFF. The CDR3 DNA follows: TGTGCCATCAGTGAGCCAAATCGGACAGGGGGATACACCGGGGAGCTGTTTTTT.

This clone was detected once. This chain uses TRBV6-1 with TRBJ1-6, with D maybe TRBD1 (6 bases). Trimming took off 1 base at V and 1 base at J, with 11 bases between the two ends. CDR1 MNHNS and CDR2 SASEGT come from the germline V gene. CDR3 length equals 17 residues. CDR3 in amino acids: CASSEGYRVSYNSPLHF. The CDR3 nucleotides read TGTGCCAGCAGTGAAGGATACAGGGTGTCCTATAATTCACCCCTCCACTTT.

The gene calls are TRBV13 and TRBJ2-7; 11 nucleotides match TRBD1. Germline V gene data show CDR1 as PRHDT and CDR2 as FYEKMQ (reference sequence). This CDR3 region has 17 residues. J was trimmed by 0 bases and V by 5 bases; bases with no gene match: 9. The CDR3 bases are TGTGCCAGCAGCCCGGATTTGGGACAGGGGGTCTCCTACGAGCAGTACTTC. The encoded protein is CASSPDLGQGVSYEQYF.

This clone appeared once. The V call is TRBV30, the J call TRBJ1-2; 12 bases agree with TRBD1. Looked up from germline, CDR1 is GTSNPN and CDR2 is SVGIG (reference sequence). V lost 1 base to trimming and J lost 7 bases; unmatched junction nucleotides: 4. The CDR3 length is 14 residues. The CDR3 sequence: CAWSAGQGAGGYTF. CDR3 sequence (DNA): TGTGCCTGGAGTGCGGGACAGGGGGCCGGTGGCTACACCTTC.

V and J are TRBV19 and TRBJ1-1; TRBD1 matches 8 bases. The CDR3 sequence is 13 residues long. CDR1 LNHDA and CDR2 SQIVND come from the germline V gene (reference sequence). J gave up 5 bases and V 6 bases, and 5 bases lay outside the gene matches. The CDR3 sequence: CASRITGGTEAFF. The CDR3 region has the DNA TGTGCCAGTAGGATCACAGGGGGTACTGAAGCTTTCTTT. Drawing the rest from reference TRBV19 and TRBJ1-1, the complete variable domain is DGGITQSPKYLFRKEGQNVTLSCEQNLNHDAMYWYRQDPGQGLRLIYYSQIVNDFQKGDIAEGYSVSREKKESFPLTVTSAQKNPTAFYLCASRITGGTEAFFGQGTRLTVV.

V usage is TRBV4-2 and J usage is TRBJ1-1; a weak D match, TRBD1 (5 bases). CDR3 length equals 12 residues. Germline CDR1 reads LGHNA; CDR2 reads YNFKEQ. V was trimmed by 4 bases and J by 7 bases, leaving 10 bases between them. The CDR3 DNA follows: TGTGCCAGCAGCCCTCTAGGGGTTGAAGCTTTCTTT. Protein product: CASSPLGVEAFF.

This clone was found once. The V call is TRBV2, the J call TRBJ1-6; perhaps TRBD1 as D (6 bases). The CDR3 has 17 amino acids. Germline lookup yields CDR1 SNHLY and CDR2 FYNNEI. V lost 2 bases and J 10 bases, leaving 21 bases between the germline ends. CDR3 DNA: TGTGCCAGCAGTGAAATGGTCTCACAGGGCGCCGGCTCACCCCTCCACTTT. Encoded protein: CASSEMVSQGAGSPLHF.